This T cell receptor beta chain was recorded in a study of PD-1 blockade in classical Hodgkin lymphoma. TCRdb's table, derived via immunoSEQ multiplex PCR, lists solely in-frame clones and lacks some. The sample yields 70,000 to 85,000 clones, about 92% seen once. There are a few counts of this clone. All patients experienced relapse after autologous stem cell transplantation, and brentuximab vedotin exposure was variable. Germline V lookup: CDR1 MNHEY, CDR2 SMNVEV (reference sequence). The ends were cut back, 3 bases at V and 0 bases at J, with 12 bases in the middle. The CDR3 totals 15 residues. The input for sequencing was peripheral blood mononuclear cells (PBMCs), taken at baseline. This clonotype originated in a human donor with classical Hodgkin lymphoma. V gene TRBV27 combines with J gene TRBJ2-7, with a weak D call TRBD2 (6 bases). CDR3 residues: CASSFGGTASYEQYF. CDR3 nucleotides: TGTGCCAGCAGTTTTGGCGGGACGGCCTCCTACGAGCAGTACTTC.